Listed here are 8 T cell receptor beta chains from one sample, sequenced in a study of T-cell memory formation after mild COVID-19. A single record per CDR3 protein comes from TCRdb applying MiXCR to the 5' RACE reads. The data contain hundreds of thousands of distinct CDR3 sequences, around 20% of them singletons. The sample was PBMCs or a T cell subset sorted from them (not recorded which). These receptors were obtained from an adult woman who had mild COVID-19 (a few samples of this study predate the infection). Cell type and time point are not known.

V gene TRBV24-1 combines with J gene TRBJ2-6; D possibly matches TRBD1 or TRBD2 (5 bases each). The V gene's germline CDR1 is KGHDR and CDR2 SFDVKD. The CDR3 spans 16 residues. Deletions cut 3 bases from V and 2 bases from J, with 10 bases between. CDR3 sequence: CATSDAMGAGANVLTF. The CDR3 nucleotides read TGTGCCACCAGTGATGCAATGGGGGCTGGGGCCAACGTCCTGACTTTC.

The J gene is TRBJ2-1, the V gene TRBV9; D remains ambiguous. Germline-derived CDR1 and CDR2 are SGDLS and YYNGEE. Trimming stripped 3 bases from V and 4 bases from J, with 8 bases between. The CDR3 sequence is 13 residues long. Here the CDR3 reads CASSGAAYNEQFF. The CDR3 bases are TGTGCCAGCAGCGGGGCCGCATACAATGAGCAGTTCTTC.

This chain joins TRBV4-1 and TRBJ2-7, with D possibly being TRBD2 (5 bases). Deletions cut 3 bases from V and 0 bases from J, with 12 bases between. This CDR3 comprises 15 residues. The germline V gene encodes CDR1 MGHRA and CDR2 YSYEKL. The CDR3, as DNA: TGCGCCAGCAGCCAGCGGTCGGGGAGCTCCTACGAGCAGTACTTC. Its protein is CASSQRSGSSYEQYF.

The chain recombines TRBV3-1 with TRBJ2-4; D not certain. V lost 0 bases and J 6 bases, leaving 6 bases between the germline ends. CDR3 length equals 13 residues. CDR1 and CDR2 (germline): LGHDT, YNNKEL (reference sequence). In nucleotides, the CDR3 is TGTGCCAGCAGCCAAGATAAGGGAAACATTCAGTACTTC. This gives the protein CASSQDKGNIQYF.

The rearrangement links TRBV19 to TRBJ2-3; 7 bases are a match to TRBD1. With 5 bases clipped from V and 2 bases from J, the junction kept 4 bases outside the gene matches. CDR1 is LNHDA, CDR2 SQIVND, per germline (reference sequence). This CDR3 has 14 residues. DNA of the CDR3: TGTGCCAGTAGTGCCGGGACAGCCACAGATACGCAGTATTTT. Amino acid sequence: CASSAGTATDTQYF.

V is TRBV7-8 and J is TRBJ1-3, with unresolved D. Per the germline V gene, CDR1 is SGHVS and CDR2 is FQNEAQ. CDR3 length: 15 residues. V was shortened by 3 bases and J by 3 bases, with 12 bases between the two germline ends. CDR3 DNA sequence: TGTGCCAGCAGCTTGTGGCCGCGGGATGGAAACACCATATATTTT. Its protein product is CASSLWPRDGNTIYF.

This chain links TRBV29-1 with TRBJ1-2, with TRBD1 identical over 11 bases. The length of the CDR3 is 12 residues. Germline V gives CDR1 SQVTM, CDR2 ANQGSEA. The trim removed 7 bases at V and 5 bases at J, leaving 3 bases unmatched. Here the CDR3 DNA reads TGCAGCGGGGGACAGGGGGTGTATGGCTACACCTTC. Its protein is CSGGQGVYGYTF.

This chain's CDR3 is CASLEADASYEQYF. CDR3 bases: TGTGCCAGTCTAGAGGCAGATGCCTCCTACGAGCAGTACTTC. The chain has TRBV2 and TRBJ2-7; D call uncertain. The germline V gene has CDR1 SNHLY and CDR2 FYNNEI. V was shortened by 9 bases and J by 0 bases, with 15 bases between the two germline ends. The CDR3 totals 14 residues. The whole variable domain, filled in from reference TRBV2 and TRBJ2-7, reads EPEVTQTPSHQVTQMGQEVILRCVPISNHLYFYWYRQILGQKVEFLVSFYNNEISEKSEIFDDQFSVERPDGSNFTLKIRSTKLEDSAMYFCASLEADASYEQYFGPGTRLTVT.